The subject of this entry is one TCR beta chain. This record comes from a study of blood T cell repertoires in COVID-19. V lost 5 bases, J lost 5 bases, and 13 bases lay in between. The CDR3 is made up of 14 amino acids. CDR1 and CDR2 from the germline V gene are LNHDA and SQIVND (reference sequence). TCRdb's table, derived via immunoSEQ multiplex PCR, lists solely in-frame clones and lacks some. The table lists approximately 300,000 clones, 80% to 90% of them singletons. Enrolled through a virtual design, the participants were between roughly 18 and 90 years of age and came from fewer than 30 US areas. Recovered participants had two consecutive negative NP/OP PCR tests, healthcare professional clearance, or symptom resolution.

This rearrangement joins TRBV19 to TRBJ2-1; D perhaps matches TRBD1 (6 bases). The sequence came from a woman in her twenties or thirties who had recovered from COVID-19. Sequencing was carried out using PBMCs or T cells enriched from blood (not recorded which). CDR3 sequence: CASSQWTVNNEQFF. CDR3 nucleotides: TGTGCCAGTAGTCAGTGGACAGTCAACAATGAGCAGTTCTTC.